The rows below give T cell receptor beta chains drawn from one sample of a study of shared clonotypes between healthy human individuals. This table comes from immunoSEQ multiplex PCR, and its TCRdb copy is limited to in-frame clones, with some not included. The sample has 760,000 or so clones; 96% are singletons. The sample consisted of naive CD8+ T cells sorted from blood. All receptors derive from a man aged 25 to 40 in good health. CDR3s include the opening cysteine and the closing phenylalanine or tryptophan. A D gene is named only where the DNA matches it firmly. Clone size appears in some rows only: once, few, many, or a class for an expanded clone.

D gene: TRBD1; clone size: -; J gene: TRBJ2-7; V gene: TRBV19; CDR3 DNA: TGTGCCAGTAGTTTCGGGACAGGGAGCTCCTACGAGCAGTACTTC; CDR3 protein: CASSFGTGSSYEQYF
D gene: TRBD1; clone size: once; J gene: TRBJ1-1; V gene: TRBV27; CDR3 DNA: TGTGCCAGCAGGACAGGGGCCGGTAACACTGAAGCTTTCTTT; CDR3 protein: CASRTGAGNTEAFF
D gene: -; clone size: -; J gene: TRBJ2-7; V gene: TRBV4-1; CDR3 DNA: TGCGCCAGCAGCCAGGACCGCTACGAGCAGTACTTC; CDR3 protein: CASSQDRYEQYF
D gene: -; clone size: -; J gene: TRBJ2-1; V gene: TRBV29-1; CDR3 DNA: TGCAGCGTTCCCGGGAAGGTGGGATACAATGAGCAGTTCTTC; CDR3 protein: CSVPGKVGYNEQFF
D gene: TRBD2; clone size: -; J gene: TRBJ2-1; V gene: TRBV5-1; CDR3 DNA: TGCGCCAGCAGCTTGGTGGCACCTAGCGGGACACTATACAATGAGCAGTTCTTC; CDR3 protein: CASSLVAPSGTLYNEQFF
D gene: TRBD2; clone size: -; J gene: TRBJ2-5; V gene: TRBV7-2; CDR3 DNA: TGTGCCAGCAGCTTAGCAAGCCTAGCGGGAGCCCGGTCCCAGTACTTC; CDR3 protein: CASSLASLAGARSQYF
D gene: TRBD2; clone size: -; J gene: TRBJ2-1; V gene: TRBV27; CDR3 DNA: TGTGCCAGCAAGACGGGACTAGCGGGAGTCTCCTACAATGAGCAGTTCTTC; CDR3 protein: CASKTGLAGVSYNEQFF
D gene: -; clone size: -; J gene: TRBJ1-2; V gene: TRBV27; CDR3 DNA: TGTGCCAGCAGTCCACGAGCGGTGTTAGGATCTGGCTACACCTTC; CDR3 protein: CASSPRAVLGSGYTF
D gene: -; clone size: -; J gene: TRBJ2-6; V gene: TRBV6-5; CDR3 DNA: TGTGCCAGCAAGGAACTGCCCTCTGGGGCCAACGTCCTGACTTTC; CDR3 protein: CASKELPSGANVLTF
D gene: TRBD1; clone size: -; J gene: TRBJ1-1; V gene: TRBV4-2; CDR3 DNA: TGTGCCAGCAGCCAAGACAGACAGGGAACTTTAGGGAACACTGAAGCTTTCTTT; CDR3 protein: CASSQDRQGTLGNTEAFF
D gene: TRBD2; clone size: -; J gene: TRBJ2-7; V gene: TRBV4-1; CDR3 DNA: TGCGCCAGCACAGAACTAGCGGGAGGTACCTACGAGCAGTACTTC; CDR3 protein: CASTELAGGTYEQYF
D gene: TRBD1; clone size: -; J gene: TRBJ2-1; V gene: TRBV4-2; CDR3 DNA: TGTGCCAGCAGCCGGGACAGGACGAATGAGCAGTTCTTC; CDR3 protein: CASSRDRTNEQFF
D gene: TRBD2; clone size: -; J gene: TRBJ2-1; V gene: TRBV5-4; CDR3 DNA: TGTGCCAGCAGCCCCGGACTAGACTCCTACAATGAGCAGTTCTTC; CDR3 protein: CASSPGLDSYNEQFF
D gene: -; clone size: -; J gene: TRBJ2-3; V gene: TRBV6-5; CDR3 DNA: TGTGCCAGCAGTTACGGGGGGAGGAACACAGATACGCAGTATTTT; CDR3 protein: CASSYGGRNTDTQYF
D gene: TRBD2; clone size: -; J gene: TRBJ2-2; V gene: TRBV14; CDR3 DNA: TGTGCCAGCAGCCAAGCAATAGCGGGAGGCTCGTACACCGGGGAGCTGTTTTTT; CDR3 protein: CASSQAIAGGSYTGELFF
D gene: TRBD1; clone size: -; J gene: TRBJ2-2; V gene: TRBV19; CDR3 DNA: TGTGCCAGTAGCCCTGACTTGGACAGGGGGAACACCGGGGAGCTGTTTTTT; CDR3 protein: CASSPDLDRGNTGELFF
D gene: -; clone size: -; J gene: TRBJ2-1; V gene: TRBV28; CDR3 DNA: TGTGCCAGCAGTTTAAACGGCGGGACTTACAATGAGCAGTTCTTC; CDR3 protein: CASSLNGGTYNEQFF
D gene: TRBD2; clone size: -; J gene: TRBJ2-5; V gene: TRBV7-2; CDR3 DNA: TGTGCCAGCAGCTCCCCGTCCCGTAGCGGGAGGATGGAGACCCAGTACTTC; CDR3 protein: CASSSPSRSGRMETQYF
D gene: -; clone size: -; J gene: TRBJ2-5; V gene: TRBV7-2; CDR3 DNA: TGTGCCAGCAGCTTTTACAGCGTATCTGGAGAGACCCAGTACTTC; CDR3 protein: CASSFYSVSGETQYF
D gene: -; clone size: -; J gene: TRBJ1-2; V gene: TRBV23-1; CDR3 DNA: TGCGCCAGCAGTCAATTTTATTATAGGGGGTTTCGGCGATATGGCTACACCTTC; CDR3 protein: CASSQFYYRGFRRYGYTF
D gene: -; clone size: once; J gene: TRBJ2-1; V gene: TRBV7-9; CDR3 DNA: TGTGCCAGCAGCCCAACGACAACCTACAATGAGCAGTTCTTC; CDR3 protein: CASSPTTTYNEQFF
D gene: -; clone size: -; J gene: TRBJ2-1; V gene: TRBV2; CDR3 DNA: TGTGCCAGCAGTGAAGGGGGGTCCTACAATGAGCAGTTCTTC; CDR3 protein: CASSEGGSYNEQFF
D gene: TRBD2; clone size: -; J gene: TRBJ2-1; V gene: TRBV29-1; CDR3 DNA: TGCAGCGTTGAAGTCGTAGCGGGCGACAATGAGCAGTTCTTC; CDR3 protein: CSVEVVAGDNEQFF
D gene: -; clone size: -; J gene: TRBJ2-7; V gene: TRBV2; CDR3 DNA: TGTGCCAGCAGTGAAGGGGCAGCCTACGAGCAGTACTTC; CDR3 protein: CASSEGAAYEQYF
D gene: -; clone size: -; J gene: TRBJ2-7; V gene: TRBV28; CDR3 DNA: TGTGCCAGTAAACATTACGGGGACTCCTACGAGCAGTACTTC; CDR3 protein: CASKHYGDSYEQYF
D gene: -; clone size: -; J gene: TRBJ1-1; V gene: TRBV6-6; CDR3 DNA: TGTGCCAGCCAGAAGGCTTCAAACACTGAAGCTTTCTTT; CDR3 protein: CASQKASNTEAFF
D gene: -; clone size: -; J gene: TRBJ1-2; V gene: TRBV27; CDR3 DNA: TGTGCCAGCAGTTCCTCCCCCAATTACTATGGCTACACCTTC; CDR3 protein: CASSSSPNYYGYTF
D gene: -; clone size: -; J gene: TRBJ2-1; V gene: TRBV27; CDR3 DNA: TGTGCCAGCAGTTTGGGGACTTTAAATGAGCAGTTCTTC; CDR3 protein: CASSLGTLNEQFF
D gene: -; clone size: -; J gene: TRBJ2-7; V gene: TRBV27; CDR3 DNA: TGTGCCAGCAGTTTAATTGGTTACGAGCAGTACTTC; CDR3 protein: CASSLIGYEQYF
D gene: TRBD1; clone size: -; J gene: TRBJ2-3; V gene: TRBV30; CDR3 DNA: TGTGCCTGGGACCAGGGACAGTTGTTAGGAGATACGCAGTATTTT; CDR3 protein: CAWDQGQLLGDTQYF
D gene: TRBD2; clone size: -; J gene: TRBJ2-7; V gene: TRBV7-9; CDR3 DNA: TGTGCCAGCAGCTCCCTTAGTAGCGGGAGCTTCGACGAGCAGTACTTC; CDR3 protein: CASSSLSSGSFDEQYF
D gene: -; clone size: once; J gene: TRBJ2-2; V gene: TRBV21-1; CDR3 DNA: TGTGCCAGCAGCTCCGGGACTTCGAACACCGGGGAGCTGTTTTTT; CDR3 protein: CASSSGTSNTGELFF
D gene: -; clone size: -; J gene: TRBJ2-5; V gene: TRBV18; CDR3 DNA: TGTGCCAGCTCACCACCAGACAGAGAAGAGACCCAGTACTTC; CDR3 protein: CASSPPDREETQYF
D gene: -; clone size: -; J gene: TRBJ2-1; V gene: TRBV9; CDR3 DNA: TGTGCCAGCAGCGTAGAAGGGGGAGGGCCCAACAATGAGCAGTTCTTC; CDR3 protein: CASSVEGGGPNNEQFF
D gene: -; clone size: -; J gene: TRBJ2-7; V gene: TRBV10-3; CDR3 DNA: TGTGCCGTCCGGGTCGAGCTCACCTACGAGCAGTACTTC; CDR3 protein: CAVRVELTYEQYF
D gene: -; clone size: few; J gene: TRBJ2-7; V gene: TRBV7-2; CDR3 DNA: TGTGCCAGCAGCTCTAGCTCCTACGAGCAGTACTTC; CDR3 protein: CASSSSSYEQYF
D gene: -; clone size: -; J gene: TRBJ2-7; V gene: TRBV10-3; CDR3 DNA: TGTGCCATCAGTGAGTCCACTGGCACTTTCTACGAGCAGTACTTC; CDR3 protein: CAISESTGTFYEQYF
D gene: -; clone size: -; J gene: TRBJ1-1; V gene: TRBV7-9; CDR3 DNA: TGTGCCAGCAGCTCCACACAGTCTGAAGCTTTCTTT; CDR3 protein: CASSSTQSEAFF
D gene: -; clone size: -; J gene: TRBJ2-7; V gene: TRBV14; CDR3 DNA: TGTGCCAGCAGCCAACTAGTATCCTACGAGCAGTACTTC; CDR3 protein: CASSQLVSYEQYF
D gene: TRBD2; clone size: -; J gene: TRBJ2-5; V gene: TRBV15; CDR3 DNA: TGTGCCACCAGCAGAGCCCACTCCGGACTAGCGGAAGCTGACCCCCCGGAGACCCAGTACTTC; CDR3 protein: CATSRAHSGLAEADPPETQYF
D gene: -; clone size: -; J gene: TRBJ1-5; V gene: TRBV15; CDR3 DNA: TGTGCCACCAGCAGCGGCAGGGTCGGTCAGCCCCAGCATTTT; CDR3 protein: CATSSGRVGQPQHF
D gene: -; clone size: -; J gene: TRBJ2-1; V gene: TRBV5-1; CDR3 DNA: TGCGCCAGCAGCAGTTCAGGAGGGGGTACCTACAATGAGCAGTTCTTC; CDR3 protein: CASSSSGGGTYNEQFF
D gene: TRBD2; clone size: -; J gene: TRBJ2-7; V gene: TRBV4-1; CDR3 DNA: TGCGCCAGCAGATTGGGTAGCGGGAGCTTGTACGAGCAGTACTTC; CDR3 protein: CASRLGSGSLYEQYF